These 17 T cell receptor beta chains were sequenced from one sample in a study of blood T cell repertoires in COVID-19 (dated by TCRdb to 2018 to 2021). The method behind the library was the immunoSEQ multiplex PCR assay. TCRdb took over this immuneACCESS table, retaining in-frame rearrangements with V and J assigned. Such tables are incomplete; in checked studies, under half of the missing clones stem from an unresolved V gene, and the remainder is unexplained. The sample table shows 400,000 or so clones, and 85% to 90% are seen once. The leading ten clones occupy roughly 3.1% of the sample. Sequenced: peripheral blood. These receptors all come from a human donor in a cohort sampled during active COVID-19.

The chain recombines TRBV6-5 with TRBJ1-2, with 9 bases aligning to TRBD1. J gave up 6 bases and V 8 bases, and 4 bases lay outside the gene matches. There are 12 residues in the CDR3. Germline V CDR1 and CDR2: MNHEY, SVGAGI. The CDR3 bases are TGTGCCAGCGAGGACAGGGGAGATGGCTACACCTTC. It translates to CASEDRGDGYTF.

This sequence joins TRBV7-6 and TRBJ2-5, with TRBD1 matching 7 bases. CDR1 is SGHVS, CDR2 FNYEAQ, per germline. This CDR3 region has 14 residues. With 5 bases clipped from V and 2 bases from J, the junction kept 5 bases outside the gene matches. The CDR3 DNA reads TGTGCCAGCAGCCCTGGGGACAGTCAAGAGACCCAGTACTTC. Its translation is CASSPGDSQETQYF.

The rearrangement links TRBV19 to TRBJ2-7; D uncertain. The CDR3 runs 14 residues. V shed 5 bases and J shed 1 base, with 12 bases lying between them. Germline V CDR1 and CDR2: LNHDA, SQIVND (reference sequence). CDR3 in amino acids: CASSLARASYEQYF. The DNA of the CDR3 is TGTGCCAGTAGTTTAGCCAGAGCGTCCTACGAGCAGTACTTC.

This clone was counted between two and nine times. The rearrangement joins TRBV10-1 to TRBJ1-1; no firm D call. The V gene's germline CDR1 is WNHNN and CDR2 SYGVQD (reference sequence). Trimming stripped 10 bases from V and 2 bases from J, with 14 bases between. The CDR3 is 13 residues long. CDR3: CATTAGYNTEAFF. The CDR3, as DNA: TGCGCCACCACCGCCGGGTATAACACTGAAGCTTTCTTT.

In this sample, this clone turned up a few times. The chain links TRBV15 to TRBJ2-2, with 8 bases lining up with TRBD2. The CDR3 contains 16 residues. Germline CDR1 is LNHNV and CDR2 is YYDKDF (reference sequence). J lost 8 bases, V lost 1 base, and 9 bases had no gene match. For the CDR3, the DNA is TGTGCCACCAGCAGAGTTAGCGGGGCGCTGGGAGGGGAGCTGTTTTTT. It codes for CATSRVSGALGGELFF. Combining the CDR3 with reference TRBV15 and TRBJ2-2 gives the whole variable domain DAMVIQNPRYQVTQFGKPVTLSCSQTLNHNVMYWYQQKSSQAPKLLFHYYDKDFNNEADTPDNFQSRRPNTSFCFLDIRSPGLGDTAMYLCATSRVSGALGGELFFGEGSRLTVL.

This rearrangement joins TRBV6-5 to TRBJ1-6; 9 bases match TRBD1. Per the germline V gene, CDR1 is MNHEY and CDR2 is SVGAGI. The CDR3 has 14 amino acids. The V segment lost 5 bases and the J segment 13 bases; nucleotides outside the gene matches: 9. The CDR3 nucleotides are TGTGCCAGCAGTCCCGGGACAGGGCCTCTCCCCCTCCACTTT. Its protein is CASSPGTGPLPLHF.

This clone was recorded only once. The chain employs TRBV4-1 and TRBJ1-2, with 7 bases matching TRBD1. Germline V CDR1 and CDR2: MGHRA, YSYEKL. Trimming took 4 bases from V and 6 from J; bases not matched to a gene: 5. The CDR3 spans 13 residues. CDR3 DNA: TGCGCCAGCAGCCCCGGGGACAGAGATGGCTACACCTTC. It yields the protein CASSPGDRDGYTF.

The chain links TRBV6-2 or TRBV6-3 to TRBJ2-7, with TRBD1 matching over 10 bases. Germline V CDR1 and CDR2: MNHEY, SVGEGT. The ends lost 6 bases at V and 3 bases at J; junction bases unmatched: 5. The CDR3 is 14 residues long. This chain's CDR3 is CASSPRDRGYEQYF. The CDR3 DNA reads TGTGCCAGCAGCCCCCGGGACAGGGGCTACGAGCAGTACTTC.

CDR3 in DNA: TGTGCCAGCTCACCGGGACTAGCGGTCTCCTACGAGCAGTACTTC. This translates into CASSPGLAVSYEQYF. V gene TRBV18 combines with J gene TRBJ2-7, with 11 bases fitting TRBD2. CDR3 length equals 15 residues. Germline values: CDR1 KGHSH, CDR2 LQKENI. V shed 3 bases, J shed 0 bases, and the junction held 1 base outside the gene matches.

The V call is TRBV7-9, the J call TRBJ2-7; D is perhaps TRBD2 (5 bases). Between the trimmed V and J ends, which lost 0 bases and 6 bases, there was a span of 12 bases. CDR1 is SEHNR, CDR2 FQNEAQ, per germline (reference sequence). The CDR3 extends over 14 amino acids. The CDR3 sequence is CASSLALVTGEQYF. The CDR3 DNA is TGTGCCAGCAGCTTAGCACTAGTGACTGGCGAGCAGTACTTC. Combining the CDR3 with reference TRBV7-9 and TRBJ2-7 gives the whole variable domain DTGVSQNPRHKITKRGQNVTFRCDPISEHNRLYWYRQTLGQGPEFLTYFQNEAQLEKSRLLSDRFSAERPKGSFSTLEIQRTEQGDSAMYLCASSLALVTGEQYFGPGTRLTVT.

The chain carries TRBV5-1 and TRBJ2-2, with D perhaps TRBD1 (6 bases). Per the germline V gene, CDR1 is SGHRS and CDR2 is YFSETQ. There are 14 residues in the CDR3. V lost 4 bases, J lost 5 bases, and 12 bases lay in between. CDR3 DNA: TGCGCCAGCAGCCCGTGGACAGAAACCGGGGAGCTGTTTTTT. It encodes CASSPWTETGELFF.

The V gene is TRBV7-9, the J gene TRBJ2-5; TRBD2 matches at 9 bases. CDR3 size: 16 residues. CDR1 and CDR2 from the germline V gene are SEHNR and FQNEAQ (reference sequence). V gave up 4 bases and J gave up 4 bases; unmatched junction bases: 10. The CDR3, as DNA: TGTGCCAGCAGCTCACTAAAGCGGGGGGCTGGAGAGACCCAGTACTTC. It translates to CASSSLKRGAGETQYF. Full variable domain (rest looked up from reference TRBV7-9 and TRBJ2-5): DTGVSQNPRHKITKRGQNVTFRCDPISEHNRLYWYRQTLGQGPEFLTYFQNEAQLEKSRLLSDRFSAERPKGSFSTLEIQRTEQGDSAMYLCASSSLKRGAGETQYFGPGTRLLVL.

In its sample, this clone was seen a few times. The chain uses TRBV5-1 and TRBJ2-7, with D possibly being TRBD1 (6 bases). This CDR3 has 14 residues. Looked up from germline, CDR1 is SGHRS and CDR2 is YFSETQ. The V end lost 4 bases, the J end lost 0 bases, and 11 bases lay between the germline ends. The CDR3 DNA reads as TGCGCCAGCAGCCTGGCAGGGGACTCCTACGAGCAGTACTTC. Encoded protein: CASSLAGDSYEQYF.

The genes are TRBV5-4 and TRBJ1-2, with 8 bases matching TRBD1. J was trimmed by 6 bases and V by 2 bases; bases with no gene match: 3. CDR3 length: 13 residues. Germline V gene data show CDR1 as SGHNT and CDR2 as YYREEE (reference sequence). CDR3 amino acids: CASSFTGGDGYTF. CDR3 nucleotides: TGTGCCAGCAGCTTCACAGGGGGGGATGGCTACACCTTC.

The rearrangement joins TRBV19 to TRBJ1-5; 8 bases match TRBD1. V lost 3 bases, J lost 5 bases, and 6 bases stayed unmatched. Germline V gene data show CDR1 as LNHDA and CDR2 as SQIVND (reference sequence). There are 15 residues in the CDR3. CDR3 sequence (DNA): TGTGCCAGTAGTATCAGGCAGGGGGCTTATCAGCCCCAGCATTTT. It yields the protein CASSIRQGAYQPQHF.

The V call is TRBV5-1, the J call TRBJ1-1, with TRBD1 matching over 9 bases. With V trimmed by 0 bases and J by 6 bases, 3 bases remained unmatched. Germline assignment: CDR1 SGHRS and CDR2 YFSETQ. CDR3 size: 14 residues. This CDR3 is CASSLAQGAAEAFF. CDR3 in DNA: TGCGCCAGCAGCTTGGCACAGGGGGCGGCTGAAGCTTTCTTT.

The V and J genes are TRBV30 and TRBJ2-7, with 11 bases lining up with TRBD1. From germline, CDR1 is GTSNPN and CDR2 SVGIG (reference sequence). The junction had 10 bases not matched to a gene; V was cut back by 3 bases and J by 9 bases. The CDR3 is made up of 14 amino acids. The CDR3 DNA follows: TGTGCCTGGAGCCGGGACAGGGGGAGTTCGGGGCAGTACTTC. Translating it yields CAWSRDRGSSGQYF.